The text below deals with one T cell receptor (beta chain). The CDR3 loop spans 15 amino acids. V gave up 6 bases and J gave up 0 bases; unmatched junction bases: 7. Germline CDR1 is SQVTM and CDR2 is ANQGSEA. The entry originates in a study of sequential checkpoint blockade in melanoma. On the study more broadly: Patients were randomized 1:1 to nivolumab-then-ipilimumab or ipilimumab-then-nivolumab first-line.

Profiling relied on immunoSEQ multiplex PCR, and the TCRdb table lists in-frame clones only, not all of them. This table has 10,000 or so clones, roughly two thirds appearing once. Treatment given: randomized to nivolumab then ipilimumab (arm A) or the reverse (arm B). Live CD3+CD8+ CD19− CD56− cells were sorted from PBMCs. The sequencing used CD8+ T cells sorted from blood (inferred from file names), collected from a patient given nivolumab and ipilimumab in sequence. This TCR was recovered from a human donor with melanoma. V gene TRBV29-1 combines with J gene TRBJ2-2; 7 positions agree with TRBD1. In DNA form, the CDR3 reads TGCAGCGTAAAACAGGGGCCTTCGAACACCGGGGAGCTGTTTTTT. Translation: CSVKQGPSNTGELFF.